Following are 18 T cell receptor beta chains from one sample sequenced in a study of T cell repertoires in cytomegalovirus infection. TCRdb recomputed calls from the reads with MiXCR, one row per CDR3 protein. The sample comprises 110,000 to 150,000 distinct CDR3 sequences, 32% of which are singletons, and about 50% rests with the top ten. Their antigen targets remain unknown. The specimen was CD8+ T cells from cultured PBMCs, collected from culture after CMV antigen stimulation. The receptors shown here come from a human donor in good health (CMV status not recorded). Some clones in this sample may be carry-over from other donors' samples.

This clonotype was detected only a few times. The chain employs TRBV6-2 or TRBV6-3 and TRBJ2-1, with 10 bases lining up with TRBD2. V lost 2 bases to trimming and J lost 7 bases; unmatched junction nucleotides: 5. Per germline, CDR1 MNHEY and CDR2 SVGEGT. The CDR3 totals 15 residues. CDR3 DNA: TGTGCCAGCAGTTACGGTCTAGCGGGGGATAATGAGCAGTTCTTC. It translates to CASSYGLAGDNEQFF.

The table lists this clonotype with many counts. V is TRBV28 and J is TRBJ1-1; D possibly corresponds to TRBD1 (6 bases). Germline-derived CDR1 and CDR2 are MDHEN and SYDVKM. Trimming removed 5 bases at V and 5 bases at J, with 15 bases between. The CDR3 covers 14 residues. The CDR3 region has the DNA TGTGCCAGCAGTCCAGGGGTGACGTGGACTGAAGCTTTCTTT. Translating it yields CASSPGVTWTEAFF.

The V call is TRBV24-1, the J call TRBJ2-7, with a tentative D call TRBD1 (7 bases). From germline, CDR1 is KGHDR and CDR2 SFDVKD. With 11 bases removed from V and 4 bases from J, the gap between germline ends came to 17 bases. This CDR3 has 13 amino acids. The CDR3 region has the DNA TGTGCCATTGGGGGGACAGAGACGTACGAGCAGTACTTC. It specifies CAIGGTETYEQYF.

The chain recombines TRBV20-1 with TRBJ1-2; no reliable D call. The V end was cut by 5 bases, the J end by 8 bases, with 6 bases between. Germline CDR1 is DFQATT and CDR2 is SNEGSKA (reference sequence). The CDR3 spans 9 residues. The CDR3 region is CSAYRGYTF. CDR3 DNA: TGCAGTGCTTATAGAGGCTACACCTTC.

There are a few counts of this clonotype. The chain recombines TRBV29-1 with TRBJ2-7; D is undetermined. The germline V gene has CDR1 SQVTM and CDR2 ANQGSEA. Trimming left V 4 bases short and J 0 bases short, with 7 bases between. The CDR3 loop spans 12 amino acids. The chain's CDR3 is CSVASVSYEQYF. Written as DNA, the CDR3 is TGCAGCGTTGCCAGCGTCTCCTACGAGCAGTACTTC.

This clonotype occurred many times. The chain couples TRBV27 to TRBJ1-1, with D possibly matching TRBD1 (5 bases). The V and J ends lost 3 bases and 4 bases respectively, with 9 bases between them. This CDR3 is 13 amino acids long. Germline CDR1 is MNHEY and CDR2 is SMNVEV (reference sequence). The CDR3 is CASSLLGLTEAFF. CDR3 coding DNA: TGTGCCAGCAGTTTGTTGGGGCTCACTGAAGCTTTCTTT.

V usage is TRBV2 and J usage is TRBJ2-4; a weak D match, TRBD2 (5 bases). Germline V gene data show CDR1 as SNHLY and CDR2 as FYNNEI. V was trimmed by 3 bases and J by 10 bases, leaving 13 bases between them. This CDR3 has 13 amino acids. CDR3 nucleotide sequence: TGTGCCAGCAGTGACGACCGAGGGATGATTCAGTACTTC. The encoded protein is CASSDDRGMIQYF.

The chain employs TRBV7-9 and TRBJ2-7, with D hard to call. The CDR3 loop spans 14 amino acids. The ends were cut back, 5 bases at V and 2 bases at J, with 13 bases in the middle. Germline CDR1 reads SEHNR; CDR2 reads FQNEAQ (reference sequence). The CDR3, as DNA: TGTGCCAGCAGCCCCCGGTCCGCCACCTACGAGCAGTACTTC. It specifies CASSPRSATYEQYF. Looking up the rest from reference TRBV7-9 and TRBJ2-7 gives the full variable domain: DTGVSQNPRHKITKRGQNVTFRCDPISEHNRLYWYRQTLGQGPEFLTYFQNEAQLEKSRLLSDRFSAERPKGSFSTLEIQRTEQGDSAMYLCASSPRSATYEQYFGPGTRLTVT.

The chain employs TRBV4-1 and TRBJ2-7, with D possibly being TRBD2 (5 bases). Looked up from germline, CDR1 is MGHRA and CDR2 is YSYEKL. Trimming removed 1 base from V and 3 bases from J, with 13 bases in between. The CDR3 sequence is 15 residues long. The CDR3 DNA follows: TGCGCCAGCAGCCAAGGGCTAGCTGGCTTCTACGAGCAGTACTTC. It translates to CASSQGLAGFYEQYF.

This rearrangement joins TRBV4-1 to TRBJ2-1, with no clear D. The CDR3 extends over 14 amino acids. CDR1 and CDR2 from the germline V gene are MGHRA and YSYEKL. The ends were cut back, 5 bases at V and 4 bases at J, with 12 bases in the middle. The CDR3 sequence: CASSSPDGYNEQFF. DNA for the CDR3: TGCGCCAGCAGCTCCCCGGACGGTTACAATGAGCAGTTCTTC.

V usage is TRBV20-1 and J usage is TRBJ2-1, with D unresolved. This CDR3 region has 15 residues. CDR1 and CDR2 (germline): DFQATT, SNEGSKA (reference sequence). The V end lost 0 bases, the J end lost 2 bases, and 11 bases lay between the germline ends. CDR3 region: CSARDGRAPYNEQFF. CDR3 DNA: TGCAGTGCTAGAGATGGTAGGGCACCCTACAATGAGCAGTTCTTC.

This clonotype was seen a handful of times. The chain combines TRBV11-1 with TRBJ1-2; unclear D gene. V lost 5 bases, J lost 4 bases, and 14 bases lay in between. The CDR3 length is 14 residues. Germline V gene data show CDR1 as SGHAT and CDR2 as FQDESV (reference sequence). The CDR3 sequence is CASSPRRASYGYTF. DNA for the CDR3: TGTGCCAGCAGCCCCAGAAGGGCTTCCTATGGCTACACCTTC.

There are many counts of this clonotype. The rearrangement uses TRBV27 and TRBJ2-1; D not resolved. The V gene's germline CDR1 is MNHEY and CDR2 SMNVEV (reference sequence). V lost 6 bases and J lost 3, with 9 bases in between. The CDR3 runs to 13 residues. The CDR3 protein is CASRLLLYNEQFF. In DNA, the CDR3 is TGTGCCAGCAGACTACTTCTCTACAATGAGCAGTTCTTC.

This clonotype was counted many times. The chain has TRBV6-1 and TRBJ1-5; D is unclear. Trimming pared 2 bases from V and 5 bases from J, leaving 16 bases between. Germline V CDR1 and CDR2: MNHNS, SASEGT. This CDR3 has 16 amino acids. The CDR3 protein is CASSEIRVRTDQPQHF. Here the CDR3 DNA reads TGTGCCAGCAGTGAAATCCGCGTGCGGACTGATCAGCCCCAGCATTTT.

Many counts were recorded for this clonotype. The rearrangement links TRBV7-6 to TRBJ2-7; D might be TRBD1 or TRBD2, each matching 6 bases. The CDR3 extends over 16 amino acids. Germline CDR1 SGHVS, CDR2 FNYEAQ. V shed 1 base and J shed 3 bases, with 16 bases lying between them. The CDR3 loop is CASSLGMGGLNYEQYF. The CDR3 DNA sequence: TGTGCCAGCAGCTTAGGGATGGGGGGCCTAAACTACGAGCAGTACTTC.

This clonotype was counted only a few times. The chain joins TRBV20-1 to TRBJ2-1; TRBD2 aligns across 8 bases. This CDR3 region has 15 residues. The ends lost 1 base at V and 4 bases at J; junction bases unmatched: 6. Per the germline V gene, CDR1 is DFQATT and CDR2 is SNEGSKA (reference sequence). In nucleotides, the CDR3 is TGCAGTGCTAGAGGCCTAGCGGGCCCTTACAATGAGCAGTTCTTC. It specifies CSARGLAGPYNEQFF.

The sample holds a few counts of this clonotype. The chain employs TRBV27 and TRBJ1-1, with 9 bases identical to TRBD1. The CDR3 contains 17 residues. The V gene's germline CDR1 is MNHEY and CDR2 SMNVEV (reference sequence). Trimming at V came to 3 bases and at J to 0 bases, leaving 8 bases not matched to a gene. Written as DNA, the CDR3 is TGTGCCAGCAGTTTTCTTCACAGGGGGCCGTTGAACACTGAAGCTTTCTTT. Its protein product is CASSFLHRGPLNTEAFF.

The genes are TRBV15 and TRBJ2-6; tentative D call: TRBD1 (6 bases). V lost 3 bases and J lost 0, with 9 bases in between. The germline V gene encodes CDR1 LNHNV and CDR2 YYDKDF (reference sequence). The CDR3 extends over 16 amino acids. CDR3: CATSRTGRSGANVLTF. CDR3 in DNA: TGTGCCACCAGCAGGACAGGACGCTCTGGGGCCAACGTCCTGACTTTC. The whole variable domain, filled in from reference TRBV15 and TRBJ2-6, reads DAMVIQNPRYQVTQFGKPVTLSCSQTLNHNVMYWYQQKSSQAPKLLFHYYDKDFNNEADTPDNFQSRRPNTSFCFLDIRSPGLGDTAMYLCATSRTGRSGANVLTFGAGSRLTVL.